Listed here are 23 T cell receptor beta chains from one sample, sequenced in a study of T cells in Graves' hyperthyroidism and ophthalmopathy. Amplified regions were TCR beta CDR3 sequences from RNA transcripts. Using the HTBI primer set, a first-round RT-PCR was run on the TCR CDR3. TCRdb reprocessed the multiplex PCR reads via MiXCR and lists one record per CDR3 protein. The sample lists hundreds of thousands of distinct CDR3 sequences, 14% occurring once. The material sequenced was blood. These receptors all come from a woman between 40 and 55 years old with Graves' hyperthyroidism.

This rearrangement joins TRBV27 to TRBJ2-1; the match to TRBD2 covers 7 bases. The germline V gene encodes CDR1 MNHEY and CDR2 SMNVEV (reference sequence). The CDR3 has 14 residues. The ends lost 7 bases at V and 6 bases at J; junction bases unmatched: 9. The CDR3 protein is CASTRLAGANEQFF. CDR3 nucleotide sequence: TGTGCCAGCACCCGACTTGCGGGAGCCAATGAGCAGTTCTTC.

This clonotype showed up many times. V gene TRBV5-5 combines with J gene TRBJ1-5; D ambiguous. The CDR3 runs to 17 residues. V was shortened by 4 bases and J by 1 base, with 18 bases between the two germline ends. Germline-derived CDR1 and CDR2 are SGHKS and YYEKEE (reference sequence). The CDR3 loop reads CASSLNSPGTSNQPQHF. The CDR3 nucleotides read TGTGCCAGCAGCCTCAATAGTCCGGGAACAAGCAATCAGCCCCAGCATTTT.

The V and J genes are TRBV18 and TRBJ1-1; 9 positions match TRBD1. V dropped 3 bases and J dropped 4; count of bases not matched to a gene: 15. This CDR3 has 18 residues. CDR1 and CDR2 (germline): KGHSH, LQKENI. CDR3 protein: CASSPGSGTGLFSTEAFF. The CDR3 DNA sequence: TGTGCCAGCTCACCGGGCTCCGGGACAGGGCTGTTTAGCACTGAAGCTTTCTTT.

The chain combines TRBV30 with TRBJ2-2, with 11 bases aligning to TRBD2. The germline gives CDR1 GTSNPN, CDR2 SVGIG (reference sequence). This CDR3 region has 16 residues. V lost 1 base and J lost 1; bases outside the gene matches: 2. The chain's CDR3 is CAWSGGLAVNTGELFF. The CDR3 DNA follows: TGTGCCTGGAGTGGGGGACTAGCGGTGAACACCGGGGAGCTGTTTTTT.

This clonotype has more than one count but fewer than ten. The chain couples TRBV19 to TRBJ2-7; the D call may be TRBD1 or TRBD2 (6 bases each). CDR3 length: 15 amino acids. Germline CDR1 and CDR2: LNHDA and SQIVND (reference sequence). The V and J ends lost 3 bases and 6 bases respectively, with 18 bases between them. The CDR3 loop reads CASSMSGAPHLEQYF. CDR3 DNA sequence: TGTGCCAGTAGTATGTCGGGGGCGCCCCATCTCGAGCAGTACTTC.

In its sample, this clonotype was seen many times. The V call is TRBV24-1, the J call TRBJ1-2; D is possibly TRBD1 (5 bases). V was pared by 5 bases and J by 3 bases, with 21 bases between. The germline V gene encodes CDR1 KGHDR and CDR2 SFDVKD. This CDR3 contains 17 residues. CDR3 amino acids: CATSGLSSGGSDYGYTF. The CDR3 DNA follows: TGTGCCACCAGTGGACTTTCTTCGGGGGGATCCGACTATGGCTACACCTTC.

The chain links TRBV28 to TRBJ2-1; 13 bases line up with TRBD2. This CDR3 region has 17 residues. V lost 5 bases to trimming and J lost 5 bases; unmatched junction nucleotides: 9. Germline CDR1 reads MDHEN; CDR2 reads SYDVKM. The CDR3 DNA follows: TGTGCCAGCAGTCCGGTACTAGCGGGAGGGCCCGACAATGAGCAGTTCTTC. Its protein product is CASSPVLAGGPDNEQFF.

This rearrangement joins TRBV6-2 or TRBV6-3 to TRBJ1-6, with a possible D match to TRBD1 (5 bases). Germline values: CDR1 MNHEY, CDR2 SVGEGT. Trimming took 0 bases from V and 6 from J, leaving 12 bases between them. This CDR3 is built from 16 residues. The CDR3: CASSYSQGRGNSPLHF. Here the CDR3 DNA reads TGTGCCAGCAGTTACTCGCAGGGTAGGGGTAATTCACCCCTCCACTTT.

This clonotype was detected ten times or more. The chain combines TRBV18 with TRBJ2-5; D perhaps matches TRBD1 (5 bases). The CDR3 is 14 amino acids. Trimming took 3 bases from V and 3 from J, leaving 11 bases between them. Germline V gene sequence: CDR1 KGHSH, CDR2 LQKENI. The CDR3 nucleotides read TGTGCCAGCTCACCGGGTGACAGTGAAGAGACCCAGTACTTC. It is translated as CASSPGDSEETQYF.

This clonotype came up many times. This chain uses TRBV20-1 with TRBJ1-2; D not resolved. The CDR3 is made up of 13 amino acids. The V and J ends lost 0 bases and 1 base respectively, with 6 bases between them. The V gene's germline CDR1 is DFQATT and CDR2 SNEGSKA (reference sequence). The CDR3 here is CSARDAVNYGYTF. For the CDR3, the DNA is TGCAGTGCTAGAGATGCAGTTAACTATGGCTACACCTTC.

This clonotype has just a few counts. This chain links TRBV4-1 with TRBJ1-2, with D unresolved. Trimming removed 1 base at V and 1 base at J, with 10 bases between. In germline, CDR1 is MGHRA, CDR2 YSYEKL. The CDR3 loop spans 15 amino acids. The CDR3 reads CASSQGVQLNYGYTF. The CDR3 coding sequence is TGCGCCAGCAGCCAAGGAGTACAGCTTAACTATGGCTACACCTTC.

A few counts support this clonotype. This rearrangement joins TRBV19 to TRBJ1-3; unclear D gene. Germline V gene sequence: CDR1 LNHDA, CDR2 SQIVND (reference sequence). This CDR3 is 14 amino acids long. Deletions cut 3 bases from V and 4 bases from J, with 10 bases between. CDR3 sequence: CASSIPGKGNTIYF. The CDR3 region has the DNA TGTGCCAGTAGTATTCCGGGGAAAGGAAACACCATATATTTT.

This clonotype was counted at least ten times. CDR3 DNA: TGCAGCGATTCGACAGGGCCATTCCTTAACTATGGCTACACCTTC. Translation: CSDSTGPFLNYGYTF. The gene calls are TRBV29-1 and TRBJ1-2, with TRBD1 identical over 7 bases. The V gene end was trimmed by 7 bases and the J gene end by 1 base; junction bases not matched to a gene: 12. Germline CDR1 SQVTM, CDR2 ANQGSEA. The CDR3 runs to 15 residues.

The table lists this clonotype with a few counts. A read error may explain this, as a much larger clone is one base away. This CDR3 is missing its conserved last phenylalanine or tryptophan, likely due to a read error. The chain joins TRBV27 to TRBJ1-1; 7 nucleotides line up with TRBD1. The trim removed 5 bases at V and 2 bases at J, leaving 11 bases unmatched. Germline loops: CDR1 MNHEY, CDR2 SMNVEV (reference sequence). The CDR3 totals 16 residues. The chain's CDR3 is CASSLPRYRGNTEAFL. The CDR3 region has the DNA TGTGCCAGCAGTCTGCCACGATACAGGGGAAACACTGAAGCTTTCCTT.

The chain links TRBV12-3 or TRBV12-4 to TRBJ2-1, with no clear D. Trimming pared 4 bases from V and 7 bases from J, leaving 8 bases between. This CDR3 has 12 amino acids. CDR3: CASSSRLNEQFF. The CDR3, as DNA: TGTGCCAGCAGTTCGAGGTTAAATGAGCAGTTCTTC.

The table lists this clonotype with many counts. The chain joins TRBV28 to TRBJ2-3, with 8 bases that match TRBD1. The germline V gene has CDR1 MDHEN and CDR2 SYDVKM. The CDR3 sequence is 16 residues long. The V segment lost 2 bases and the J segment 6 bases; nucleotides outside the gene matches: 10. CDR3 region: CASSLPVGQGNDTQYF. CDR3 in DNA: TGTGCCAGCAGTTTACCGGTTGGACAGGGAAATGATACGCAGTATTTT.

This clonotype was counted a few times. Written as DNA, the CDR3 is TGCGCCAGCAGCCAAGATCCAATGACAGAAGTCACAGATACGCAGTATTTT. This codes for CASSQDPMTEVTDTQYF. This chain joins TRBV4-1 and TRBJ2-3, with D maybe TRBD1 (5 bases). V lost 0 bases, J lost 2 bases, and 15 bases lay in between. Germline CDR1 and CDR2: MGHRA and YSYEKL. The CDR3 runs 17 residues.

This clonotype was seen more than once but under ten times. This sequence joins TRBV29-1 and TRBJ2-1, with a possible D match to TRBD2 (6 bases). The CDR3 has 15 amino acids. The germline V and J ends were trimmed by 7 bases and 4 bases, with 20 bases remaining between them. CDR1 is SQVTM, CDR2 ANQGSEA, per germline. CDR3 in DNA: TGCAGCGCCGCTAGGGAGGCTGATCCATACAATGAGCAGTTCTTC. Amino acid sequence: CSAAREADPYNEQFF.

The chain employs TRBV11-2 and TRBJ2-3; TRBD2 is a possible D gene (5 bases). This CDR3 has 13 residues. CDR1 is SGHAT, CDR2 FQNNGV, per germline. Trimming took off 5 bases at V and 4 bases at J, with 10 bases between the two ends. The CDR3 protein is CASSRKGADTQYF. The CDR3 bases are TGTGCCAGCAGCCGGAAGGGAGCAGATACGCAGTATTTT.

This clonotype was detected a few times. The chain uses TRBV28 and TRBJ1-6; 10 nucleotides line up with TRBD1. V was clipped by 10 bases and J by 7 bases; unmatched bases: 4. In germline, CDR1 is MDHEN, CDR2 SYDVKM. This CDR3 contains 13 residues. The CDR3 protein is CANRQGANSPLHF. CDR3 nucleotide sequence: TGTGCCAACCGACAGGGGGCGAATTCACCCCTCCACTTT. The variable domain in full, completed from reference TRBV28 and TRBJ1-6, reads DVKVTQSSRYLVKRTGEKVFLECVQDMDHENMFWYRQDPGLGLRLIYFSYDVKMKEKGDIPEGYSVSREKKERFSLILESASTNQTSMYLCANRQGANSPLHFGNGTRLTVT.

This clonotype has at least ten counts. The rearrangement joins TRBV6-1 to TRBJ2-3; 8 nucleotides agree with TRBD1. V shed 6 bases, J shed 2 bases, and the junction held 10 bases outside the gene matches. This CDR3 comprises 16 residues. Germline V gives CDR1 MNHNS, CDR2 SASEGT. The CDR3 nucleotides read TGTGCCAGCAGCCCCCGGGACAGGCTCAACACAGATACGCAGTATTTT. Its protein is CASSPRDRLNTDTQYF.

The rearrangement uses TRBV20-1 and TRBJ2-7; 9 bases match TRBD2. J lost 6 bases, V lost 0 bases, and 9 bases had no gene match. The CDR3 runs 15 residues. Germline CDR1 and CDR2: DFQATT and SNEGSKA (reference sequence). This CDR3 reads CSARDLLAGDREQYF. CDR3 nucleotides: TGCAGTGCTAGAGATCTGTTAGCGGGAGATCGCGAGCAGTACTTC.

This clonotype was detected many times. This sequence joins TRBV28 and TRBJ2-7; D unresolved. V gave up 2 bases and J gave up 2 bases, with 13 bases separating them. The V gene's germline CDR1 is MDHEN and CDR2 SYDVKM. This CDR3 has 15 amino acids. The CDR3 is CASSLSDGTPYEQYF. For the CDR3, the DNA is TGTGCCAGCAGTTTAAGTGACGGAACCCCCTACGAGCAGTACTTC.